These 8 T cell receptor beta chains were all obtained from the same sample, sequenced in a study of blood T cell repertoires in COVID-19. Measured with immunoSEQ multiplex PCR; TCRdb has only the in-frame clones, and not every one. Of 70,000 or so clones listed, around 84% were seen once; the top ten hold approximately 10%. Sequenced: peripheral blood. These receptors all stem from a man between 65 and 80 years old with active or convalescent COVID-19.

The J gene is TRBJ1-1, the V gene TRBV6-5, with TRBD1 matching 7 bases. V was pared by 7 bases and J by 3 bases, with 5 bases of the junction left unmatched. CDR1 and CDR2 (germline): MNHEY, SVGAGI. The CDR3 extends over 13 amino acids. CDR3 sequence (DNA): TGTGCCAGCAAAAGACAGGGCGACACTGAAGCTTTCTTT. Encoded protein: CASKRQGDTEAFF.

This clone was detected only once. The chain couples TRBV5-6 to TRBJ2-5, with D tentatively TRBD1 (6 bases). CDR1 SGHDT and CDR2 YYEEEE come from the germline V gene. This CDR3 has 15 residues. Trimming left V 1 base short and J 1 base short, with 11 bases between. The CDR3 reads CASSLPNRVQETQYF. In nucleotides, the CDR3 is TGTGCCAGCAGCTTGCCTAACAGGGTCCAAGAGACCCAGTACTTC.

This chain connects TRBV6-5 to TRBJ1-2; D is undetermined. The CDR3 sequence is 15 residues long. V was cut by 7 bases and J by 0 bases, with 15 bases left in between. Germline-derived CDR1 and CDR2 are MNHEY and SVGAGI. The CDR3 protein is CASTPPVAANYGYTF. The CDR3 bases are TGTGCCAGCACCCCCCCCGTGGCAGCTAACTATGGCTACACCTTC.

This clone was seen only once. This chain joins TRBV7-3 and TRBJ1-2, with 8 bases identical to TRBD1. The CDR3 sequence is 13 residues long. V shed 4 bases and J 8 bases; nucleotides not matched to a gene: 6. Per the germline V gene, CDR1 is SGHTA and CDR2 is FQGTGA. CDR3 residues: CASSSATGDGYTF. DNA of the CDR3: TGTGCCAGCAGCTCCGCGACAGGGGACGGCTACACCTTC.

The CDR3: CARRPSQRANQPQHF. In DNA form, the CDR3 reads TGTGCCAGAAGACCGAGTCAGAGGGCCAATCAGCCCCAGCATTTT. The chain recombines TRBV5-3 with TRBJ1-5; D call uncertain. TRBV5-3 is labeled an ORF, and its function is uncertain. Trimming removed 5 bases from V and 3 bases from J, with 15 bases in between. The CDR3 length is 15 residues.

The rearrangement links TRBV12-3 or TRBV12-4 to TRBJ1-2; no definite D call. Trimming took 6 bases from V and 4 from J, leaving 12 bases between them. The CDR3 is made up of 13 amino acids. Written as DNA, the CDR3 is TGTGCCAGCAGGGGTCTGGCAGGCTATGGCTACACCTTC. This encodes CASRGLAGYGYTF.

This chain links TRBV5-3 with TRBJ1-1, with 7 bases identical to TRBD1. TRBV5-3 is sorted into the ORF group, with uncertain function. J gave up 1 base and V 4 bases, and 10 bases lay outside the gene matches. The CDR3 has 16 amino acids. As DNA, the CDR3 is TGTGCCAGAAGCAAGCAACAGGGGCCCGGGAACACTGAAGCTTTCTTT. Translating it yields CARSKQQGPGNTEAFF.

There are a few counts of this clone. The chain joins TRBV4-1 to TRBJ2-7; D not certain. The CDR3 spans 12 residues. V lost 5 bases and J 6 bases, leaving 11 bases between the germline ends. The germline CDR1 and CDR2 sequences are MGHRA and YSYEKL. In DNA form, the CDR3 reads TGCGCCAGCAGCTCTTTTGGGCGCGAGCAGTACTTC. Translating gives CASSSFGREQYF.